The 4 T cell receptor beta chains below were found in one sample sequenced in a study of T cell responses to AZD1222 COVID-19 vaccine. Assay used: immunoSEQ multiplex PCR; TCRdb lists only in-frame clones, some missing. This table has more than 85,000 clones, about four fifths appearing once. The sequencing used peripheral blood, collected on day 0 of AZD1222 vaccination. The receptors were sampled from an adult in good health.

This clone came up once. The genes are TRBV6-5 and TRBJ2-1; unclear D gene. The CDR3 length is 12 residues. Germline V lookup: CDR1 MNHEY, CDR2 SVGAGI. The V end lost 5 bases, the J end lost 6 bases, and 8 bases lay between the germline ends. The CDR3 DNA sequence: TGTGCCAGCAGTAAAACCGGCAATGAGCAGTTCTTC. It is translated as CASSKTGNEQFF.

This clone was found a few times. Here the CDR3 reads CASSFYRNTGELFF. CDR3 DNA: TGCGCCAGCAGCTTTTACAGAAACACCGGGGAGCTGTTTTTT. J is TRBJ2-2 and V is TRBV5-1, with unresolved D. The CDR3 sequence is 14 residues long. Trimming stripped 2 bases from V and 2 bases from J, with 7 bases between. The germline V gene encodes CDR1 SGHRS and CDR2 YFSETQ. The entire variable domain, with the rest obtained from reference TRBV5-1 and TRBJ2-2, is as follows: KAGVTQTPRYLIKTRGQQVTLSCSPISGHRSVSWYQQTPGQGLQFLFEYFSETQRNKGNFPGRFSGRQFSNSRSEMNVSTLELGDSALYLCASSFYRNTGELFFGEGSRLTVL.

V and J are TRBV28 and TRBJ2-7; 7 nucleotides agree with TRBD1. The J segment lost 6 bases and the V segment lost 1 base, leaving 9 bases of the junction unmatched. CDR1 and CDR2 from the germline V gene are MDHEN and SYDVKM. The CDR3 consists of 15 residues. This CDR3 is CASSLSAQGRAEQYF. CDR3 DNA: TGTGCCAGCAGTTTATCGGCACAGGGGCGGGCCGAGCAGTACTTC.

This chain links TRBV5-1 with TRBJ1-4, with 12 bases fitting TRBD1. Germline CDR1 is SGHRS and CDR2 is YFSETQ. CDR3 size: 16 residues. The J segment lost 4 bases and the V segment lost 4 bases, leaving 5 bases of the junction unmatched. The CDR3 protein is CASSRGQGAFNEKLFF. Written as DNA, the CDR3 is TGCGCCAGCAGCCGGGGACAGGGGGCGTTTAATGAAAAACTGTTTTTT.